This TCR beta chain was sequenced in a study of blood T cell repertoires in COVID-19. Study-level information: From T cells, B-cell-depleted T cells, or PBMCs came the material, which was cDNA or gDNA.

The data were produced by immunoSEQ multiplex PCR, yet TCRdb's version contains in-frame clones alone and is incomplete. The data hold about 13,000 clones, with about 75% observed a single time. This TCR derives from a woman of 80 years or more with acute or convalescent COVID-19. The sequenced material came from peripheral blood.

CDR3 region: CASSPTGTGNHEQYF. CDR3 coding DNA: TGTGCCAGCAGCCCAACCGGGACAGGGAACCACGAGCAGTACTTC. V and J are TRBV13 and TRBJ2-7; 9 bases are shared with TRBD1. CDR1 is PRHDT and CDR2 is FYEKMQ in the germline V gene (reference sequence). The CDR3 spans 15 residues. Trimming removed 5 bases from V and 5 bases from J; junction bases left unmatched: 10. The variable domain in full, with the rest retrieved from reference TRBV13 and TRBJ2-7, is AAGVIQSPRHLIKEKRETATLKCYPIPRHDTVYWYQQGPGQDPQFLISFYEKMQSDKGSIPDRFSAQQFSDYHSELNMSSLELGDSALYFCASSPTGTGNHEQYFGPGTRLTVT.